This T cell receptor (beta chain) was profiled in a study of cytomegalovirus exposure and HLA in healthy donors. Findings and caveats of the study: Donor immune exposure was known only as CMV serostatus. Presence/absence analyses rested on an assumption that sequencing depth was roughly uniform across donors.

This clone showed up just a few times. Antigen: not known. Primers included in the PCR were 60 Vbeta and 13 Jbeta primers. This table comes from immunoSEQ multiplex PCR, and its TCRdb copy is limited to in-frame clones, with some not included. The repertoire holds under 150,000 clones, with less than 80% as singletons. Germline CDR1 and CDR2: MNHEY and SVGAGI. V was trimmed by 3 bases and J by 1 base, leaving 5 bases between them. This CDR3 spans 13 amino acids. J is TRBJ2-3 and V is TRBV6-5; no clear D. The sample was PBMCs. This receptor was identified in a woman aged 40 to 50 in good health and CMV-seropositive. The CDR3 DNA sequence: TGTGCCAGCAGTTATGGAGGCACAGATACGCAGTATTTT. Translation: CASSYGGTDTQYF.